This T cell receptor beta chain was documented in a study of siplizumab effects on memory and regulatory T cells. As concerns this clone: The antigen remains undetermined.

Per the germline V gene, CDR1 is SNHLY and CDR2 is FYNNEI. Trimming shortened V by 5 bases and J by 2 bases, and 7 bases separated the two germline ends. This CDR3 has 13 amino acids. Cocultured for less than seven days at 37°C were the mixed lymphocyte reaction cells. The repertoire was sequenced with immunoSEQ multiplex PCR; TCRdb's copy has only in-frame clones and lacks some. The sample yields some 9,900 clones, roughly 50% seen once. This rearrangement joins TRBV2 to TRBJ1-5, with D possibly TRBD1 on 5 matching bases. Source material: CFSE-low (dividing) CD4+ T cells sorted from an allogeneic mixed lymphocyte reaction. The TCR originated in a human donor in good health; the cells came from an allogeneic mixed lymphocyte reaction. In DNA, the CDR3 is TGTGCCAGCAGTCAACAGGGCAATCAGCCCCAGCATTTT. It encodes CASSQQGNQPQHF.